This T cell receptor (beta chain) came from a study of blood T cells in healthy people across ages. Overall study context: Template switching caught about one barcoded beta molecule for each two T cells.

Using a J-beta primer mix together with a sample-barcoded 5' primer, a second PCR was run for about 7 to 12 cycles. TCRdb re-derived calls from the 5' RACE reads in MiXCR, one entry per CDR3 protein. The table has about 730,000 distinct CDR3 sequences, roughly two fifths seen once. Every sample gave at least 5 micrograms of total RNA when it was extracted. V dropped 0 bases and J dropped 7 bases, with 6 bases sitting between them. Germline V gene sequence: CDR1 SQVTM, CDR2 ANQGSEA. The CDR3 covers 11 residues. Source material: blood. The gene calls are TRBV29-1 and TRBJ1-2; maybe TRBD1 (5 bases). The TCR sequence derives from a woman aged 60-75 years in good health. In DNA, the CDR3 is TGCAGCGTTGAAGAGGGGGGTGGCTACACCTTC. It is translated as CSVEEGGGYTF.